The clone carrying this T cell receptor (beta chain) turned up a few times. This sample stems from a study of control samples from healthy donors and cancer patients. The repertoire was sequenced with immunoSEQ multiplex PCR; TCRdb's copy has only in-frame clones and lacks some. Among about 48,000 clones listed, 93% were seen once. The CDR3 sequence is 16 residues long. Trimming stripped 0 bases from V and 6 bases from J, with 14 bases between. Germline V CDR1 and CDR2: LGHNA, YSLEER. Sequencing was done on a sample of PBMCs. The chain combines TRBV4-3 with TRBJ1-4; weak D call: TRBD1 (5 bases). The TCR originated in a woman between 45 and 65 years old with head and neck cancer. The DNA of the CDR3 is TGCGCCAGCAGCCAAGAATTCGGACAAGGCCATGAAAAACTGTTTTTT. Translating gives CASSQEFGQGHEKLFF.